The source of this T cell receptor beta chain is a study of T cells in women clearing cervical HPV infection (dated by TCRdb to about 2018). About the investigation overall: The cases were 25 women with histologically confirmed HPV16-related CIN3 or worse, and 2 of these cases were invasive cancers. The approximately 26 controls were women who cleared a single incident HPV16 infection within 12 months without developing precancer or cancer. Blood from cases was collected at the visit at which the lesion was first identified, whereas blood from controls was collected once infection was no longer detected. For cases, a median interval of 149 days, with an interquartile range of 90 to 200 days, was observed between lesion detection and blood sampling. HLA typing was available for only a few women, so HLA type could not be excluded as a confounder. The exploratory proof-of-principle case-control study was nested within the Guanacaste HPV Natural History Study in Costa Rica and compared TCR repertoires across cervical HPV16 outcomes. Cases and controls were matched on age within five years and on year of sample collection. Median age was about 30 years in cases versus over 37 in controls, and baseline characteristics did not differ significantly. In the parent cohort, fewer than 13,000 women aged 18 or older were enrolled in Guanacaste, Costa Rica, during about 1992 to 1994 and were followed for seven years. As quality controls, five blinded duplicates were added to each group, bringing the total to 60 or so samples made up of some 50 participants and 10 replicates. What the research found in general, with its limitations: CIN3+ cases had significantly higher TCR repertoire richness than controls across sequencing depths, but evenness did not differ between the groups. Because T-cell numbers per sample were unknown, differences in richness could reflect varying T-cell content rather than repertoire biology. Cases had lower TRBV6-7 relative abundance than controls (0.11% versus 0.16%; Bonferroni P = 0.0008). Cases were distinguished from controls with an estimated AUC of over 0.75 by random forest classifiers combining richness and V gene abundances. Because of the cross-sectional design, the study could not determine whether the associations came before infection or resulted from infection, and neither effector/memory subsets nor HPV-specific T cells were isolated.

Every participant had a single incident cervical HPV16 infection, and women with prevalent HPV16 infections were excluded. Cervical HPV DNA was detected with MY09/MY11 PCR, and genotyping was done with dot-blot hybridization. Under 19 mL of heparinized blood were centrifuged, and the buffy coat was aliquoted, frozen at -30°C, then stored at -80°C. Genomic DNA was extracted from buffy coat specimens using QIAGEN kits. At the junction V is shortened by 3 bases and J by 0 bases; bases outside the gene matches: 7. For CDR1 and CDR2, the germline V gene (reference sequence) lists DFQATT and SNEGSKA. From the cysteine through the phenylalanine, the CDR3 covers 16 amino acids. The DNA covers only part of the CDR3, 39 bases in frame from base 1. TCR beta CDR3 regions were amplified by multiplex PCR using the immunoSEQ assay from an average of roughly 1,300 ng genomic DNA per sample. To correct primer bias, the assay used a complete synthetic TCR repertoire to set an amplification baseline. The amplicons were sequenced using the Illumina platform. Concerning the study's data processing: Sequences were error-corrected by clustering with frequency ratios and a modified nearest-neighbor algorithm, then analyzed in the immunoSEQ Analyzer with IMGT gene definitions. TCR richness and evenness were averaged over 20 rarefaction repeats at each rarefaction depth, excluding samples with fewer sequences than the depth. V, D and J gene relative abundances were compared between groups with Wilcoxon rank sum tests, applying FDR correction. An intraclass correlation of approximately 96% for TCR richness and an average of around 82% across 65 to 80 gene segments were obtained from the blinded duplicates. TCRdb took over this immuneACCESS table, retaining in-frame rearrangements with V and J assigned. Such tables are incomplete; in checked studies, under half of the missing clones stem from an unresolved V gene, and the remainder is unexplained. For V, J and clone size, that table is used; D and trimming come from the DNA. The sample's table lists a count of about 30,000 clones. Clones ranked in the top ten supply under 3.5% of the sample.

A remark on this clone: The antigen it binds to is not known. The read stops 3 residues short of the end of the CDR3; the missing end is completed from the germline J gene.

The chain uses TRBV20-1 and TRBJ1-5; TRBD1 lines up with 8 middle nucleotides. Specimen: blood buffy coat. The source of this sequence is a woman between 18 and 70 years old with a cervical HPV16 infection that either progressed to CIN3+ or cleared (not recorded which). The CDR3: CSARSGTGYSNQPQHF. Incomplete CDR3 DNA: TGCAGTGCTAGGTCCGGGACAGGTTATAGCAATCAGCCC.